The rows below give T cell receptor beta chains drawn from one sample of a study of CD8+ T cells in alopecia areata. The method was immunoSEQ multiplex PCR; TCRdb's version includes in-frame clones alone and lacks a portion of them. Of around 180,000 clones listed, just under 65% are singletons. This material consisted of CD4+ T cells sorted from blood, taken around week 50, from a patient treated with tofacitinib. The source is a human donor with alopecia areata. Each CDR3 is given with its conserved first and last residue. Each record gives: D gene, clone size, J gene, V gene, CDR3 DNA, CDR3 protein. A D gene is named only where the DNA matches it firmly. Clone size is given for some rows only: seen once, a few or many times, or a class if the clone is expanded.

NA NA TRBJ2-3 TRBV27 TGTGCCAGCAGTTCTGATACCACCTCTAGCTTTACGCAGTATTTT CASSSDTTSSFTQYF
NA few TRBJ1-1 TRBV4-3 TGCGCCAGCAGCCAATTAGGGAACACTGAAGCTTTCTTT CASSQLGNTEAFF
TRBD2 few TRBJ2-3 TRBV7-2 TGTGCCAGCAGCCGGGCAGGACGTAGCGGGGGCGGCACAGATACGCAGTATTTT CASSRAGRSGGGTDTQYF
NA NA TRBJ2-6 TRBV27 TGTGCCAGCAGTTTTTCGGGCGGGGCCAACGTCCTGACTTTC CASSFSGGANVLTF
NA NA TRBJ2-5 TRBV29-1 TGCAGCGTTGAGAACAGATATAGGGAGACCCAGTACTTC CSVENRYRETQYF
TRBD2 NA TRBJ2-5 TRBV7-3 TGTGCCAGCAGCTTGACCGGGACTAACCAAGAGACCCAGTACTTC CASSLTGTNQETQYF
NA once TRBJ2-7 TRBV11-2 TGTGCCAGCAGCTTAGTTGGGGGCGAGCAGTACTTC CASSLVGGEQYF
NA few TRBJ1-1 TRBV11-2 TGTGCCAGCACCATGAACGAAGGCAAAGCTTTCTTT CASTMNEGKAFF
TRBD2 NA TRBJ2-7 TRBV27 TGTGCCAGCAGTTTAAGATCAGCGGGGATCTACGAGCAGTACTTC CASSLRSAGIYEQYF
NA NA TRBJ2-3 TRBV5-1 TGCGCCAGCAGCTTACAAGGAGGGACAGATACGCAGTATTTT CASSLQGGTDTQYF
NA NA TRBJ2-3 TRBV5-1 TGCGCCAGCAGGACAGGACACACAGATACGCAGTATTTT CASRTGHTDTQYF
TRBD2 NA TRBJ2-1 TRBV7-2 TGTGCCAGCAGCTTAGAGTTAGCGGGGGAGAATGAGCAGTTCTTC CASSLELAGENEQFF
TRBD1 few TRBJ2-3 TRBV7-3 TGTGCCAGCAGCTTATACGGACAGGGAGGAGATACGCAGTATTTT CASSLYGQGGDTQYF
NA NA TRBJ1-1 TRBV25-1 TGTGCCAGCAGTGTAACGAACACTGAAGCTTTCTTT CASSVTNTEAFF
NA NA TRBJ2-2 TRBV5-1 TGCGCCAGCAGCTTGTCTGACACCGGGGAGCTGTTTTTT CASSLSDTGELFF
NA few TRBJ2-2 TRBV7-2 TGTGCCAGCAGACAAGGGGGACAGAACACCGGGGAGCTGTTTTTT CASRQGGQNTGELFF
TRBD1 NA TRBJ2-7 TRBV29-1 TGCAGCGTTGACCGACAGGGCTCCTACGAGCAGTACTTC CSVDRQGSYEQYF
TRBD1 NA TRBJ2-3 TRBV30 TGTGCCTGGACCCTCCTCGGACAGGGGGAAAATACGCAGTATTTT CAWTLLGQGENTQYF
NA few TRBJ2-5 TRBV7-9 TGTGCCAGCAGCTTGTACCTTGGGAGAGCCGGAGAGACCCAGTACTTC CASSLYLGRAGETQYF
NA NA TRBJ1-2 TRBV4-3 TGCGCCAGCAGCCAAGGAGCGGGCCGGGGGGTCCGACAGAGTGGCTACACCTTC CASSQGAGRGVRQSGYTF
NA NA TRBJ1-2 TRBV4-3 TGCGCCAGCAGCCGCGCCGGACAGAACTATGGCTACACCTTC CASSRAGQNYGYTF
NA few TRBJ2-3 TRBV9 TGTGCCAGCAGCGAAGACTCGACAGGTACGCAGTATTTT CASSEDSTGTQYF
NA many TRBJ2-7 TRBV12-5 TGTGCTAGTGGTTTGGACAGCTACGAGCAGTACTTC CASGLDSYEQYF
NA NA TRBJ2-3 TRBV2 TGTGCCAGCAGTGATGCAGATACGCAGTATTTT CASSDADTQYF
NA few TRBJ1-1 TRBV30 TGTGCCTGGAGGGACGACAGGACAGAAGCTTTCTTT CAWRDDRTEAFF
NA NA TRBJ1-2 TRBV7-2 TGTGCCAGCAGCTTAGTCGGCAGGGACTATGGCTACACCTTC CASSLVGRDYGYTF
NA NA TRBJ2-1 TRBV29-1 TGCAGCGGTGTCCTGGGAGATGAGCAGTTCTTC CSGVLGDEQFF
TRBD1 few TRBJ1-5 TRBV7-3 TGTGCCAGCAGTTCCGGACAGGACTTTCATCAGCCCCAGCATTTT CASSSGQDFHQPQHF
NA NA TRBJ2-1 TRBV2 TGTGCCAGCAGCCAACAGGGATATGAGCAGTTCTTC CASSQQGYEQFF
TRBD1 few TRBJ1-1 TRBV29-1 TGCAGCGTGGATCCTGGGACAGCCCAAAGGGCTGAAGCTTTCTTT CSVDPGTAQRAEAFF
TRBD2 NA TRBJ2-3 TRBV27 TGTGCCAGCAGCCGCCTAGCGGGGGGGCCTCATACGCAGTATTTT CASSRLAGGPHTQYF
NA NA TRBJ1-1 TRBV4-2 TGTGCCAGCACGCGGGGTTTCGCAGGGTTCGACACTGAAGCTTTCTTT CASTRGFAGFDTEAFF
NA NA TRBJ2-5 TRBV4-2 TGTGCCAGCAGCCAAGCTCAAGGGCAGGGGCGAGAGACCCAGTACTTC CASSQAQGQGRETQYF
NA once TRBJ2-5 TRBV25-1 TGTGCCAGCGCGGACGGGGAGACCCAGTACTTC CASADGETQYF
NA NA TRBJ2-5 TRBV25-1 TGTGCCAGCAGTGAATCAGGAGTTTGGGAGACCCAGTACTTC CASSESGVWETQYF
NA once TRBJ1-1 TRBV9 TGTGCCAGCAGCCCTCGACACCTGAACACTGAAGCTTTCTTT CASSPRHLNTEAFF
NA NA TRBJ2-2 TRBV29-1 TGCAGCGTTGGGACAGTCCTGACCGGGGAGCTGTTTTTT CSVGTVLTGELFF
NA NA TRBJ1-6 TRBV7-2 TGTGCCAGCAGCTTAGATTCACCCCTCCACTTT CASSLDSPLHF
TRBD1 NA TRBJ1-2 TRBV30 TGTGCCTCGGTCAACCACCGGACAGGGACTAACTATGGCTACACCTTC CASVNHRTGTNYGYTF
NA NA TRBJ2-5 TRBV9 TGTGCCAGCAGCGTAACAATCCAAGAGACCCAGTACTTC CASSVTIQETQYF
NA NA TRBJ1-1 TRBV11-2 TGTGCCAGCAGCTTAGCCCCCAGGATGCCTAAAGCTTTCTTT CASSLAPRMPKAFF
TRBD2 NA TRBJ2-5 TRBV5-1 TGCGCCAGCGTCTCAAGCGGGGGGGCAGGAGAGACCCAGTACTTC CASVSSGGAGETQYF
TRBD2 NA TRBJ2-1 TRBV2 TGTGCCAGCAGTAGAGTAGCGGGGGGGCCTGAATACAATGAGCAGTTCTTC CASSRVAGGPEYNEQFF
NA many TRBJ2-7 TRBV4-3 TGCGCCAGCAGCCAAGACGGCGGGACGAATCCCTACGAGCAGTACTTC CASSQDGGTNPYEQYF
TRBD1 NA TRBJ2-3 TRBV29-1 TGCAGCGTGGGGGACAGCTTTTCGAGGGCAGATACGCAGTATTTT CSVGDSFSRADTQYF
NA NA TRBJ1-6 TRBV27 TGTGCCAGCAGACAGAGGGAGTATAATTCACCCCTCCACTTT CASRQREYNSPLHF
TRBD2 NA TRBJ2-7 TRBV27 TGTGCCAGCAGTTTAGGTGGGCGAGGACTAGCCGATAGCTCCTACGAGCAGTACTTC CASSLGGRGLADSSYEQYF
TRBD2 few TRBJ2-3 TRBV30 TGTGCCTGGAGTGGCCGTAGCGGGTGGTCAGATACGCAGTATTTT CAWSGRSGWSDTQYF
TRBD2 few TRBJ2-3 TRBV29-1 TGCAGCGTTCTAAAGACTAGCGGGGCTAGCACAGATACGCAGTATTTT CSVLKTSGASTDTQYF
NA NA TRBJ2-4 TRBV29-1 TGCAGCGTTAGGGCGCGCCTAGCCAAAAACATTCAGTACTTC CSVRARLAKNIQYF
TRBD2 few TRBJ2-1 TRBV10-3 TGTGCCACCAAGACTAGCGGGGGGGCCACTGAGCAGTTCTTC CATKTSGGATEQFF
TRBD1 NA TRBJ1-2 TRBV30 TGTGCCTGGAGTGTAGTCCCAGGGGGGGCTGGCTACACCTTC CAWSVVPGGAGYTF
NA NA TRBJ1-1 TRBV29-1 TGCAGCGTTGAAGGAGGACAGCGCACTGAAGCTTTCTTT CSVEGGQRTEAFF